Sequencing of this T cell receptor beta chain was carried out in a study of CD8+CD57+ T cells in acquired aplastic anemia. On the study more broadly: Sorted CD4+ and CD8+ cell DNA averaged roughly 3.2 ug.

Trimming stripped 3 bases from V and 3 bases from J, with 4 bases between. The CDR3 length is 12 residues. Germline CDR1 is KGHDR and CDR2 is SFDVKD. This clonotype was seen a single time. Patients who underwent sequencing had shown CD8+CD57+ cell expansion by flow cytometry. For CDR3 and TCR beta VDJ profiling, genomic DNA was the template used. TCRdb processed the reads anew with MiXCR; each CDR3 protein has one entry. The sample records over 150,000 distinct CDR3 sequences, 70% to 80% being singletons. The sample taken for sequencing was sorted CD4+, CD8+, or CD8+CD57+ T cells (not recorded which) from PBMCs. The chain carries TRBV24-1 and TRBJ1-2; no firm D call. This clonotype originated in a human donor with aplastic anemia. CDR3 region: CATSDLYYGYTF. As DNA, the CDR3 is TGTGCCACCAGTGATCTCTACTATGGCTACACCTTC.